Below, one T cell receptor (beta chain) is given with its context. Patients from Seattle were sampled longitudinally, starting during active infection. The sample comes from a study of blood T cell repertoires in COVID-19. Across the study: Sites in the United States, Italy and Spain provided acute and convalescent COVID-19 samples.

Repertoires were generated with immunoSEQ multiplex PCR, while TCRdb's copy carries only in-frame clones and drops some. The sample records approximately 340,000 clones, around 90% being singletons. The TCR originated in a man between 25 and 39 years old with COVID-19, enrolled during active disease. Input material: peripheral blood.

DNA for the CDR3: TGTGCCAGCTCGCAACAGGGGAATGAAAAACTGTTTTTT. Its translation is CASSQQGNEKLFF. The gene calls are TRBV6-5 and TRBJ1-4; TRBD1 matches 7 bases. Trimming at V came to 8 bases and at J to 5 bases, leaving 5 bases not matched to a gene. The germline V gene encodes CDR1 MNHEY and CDR2 SVGAGI. This CDR3 spans 13 amino acids.